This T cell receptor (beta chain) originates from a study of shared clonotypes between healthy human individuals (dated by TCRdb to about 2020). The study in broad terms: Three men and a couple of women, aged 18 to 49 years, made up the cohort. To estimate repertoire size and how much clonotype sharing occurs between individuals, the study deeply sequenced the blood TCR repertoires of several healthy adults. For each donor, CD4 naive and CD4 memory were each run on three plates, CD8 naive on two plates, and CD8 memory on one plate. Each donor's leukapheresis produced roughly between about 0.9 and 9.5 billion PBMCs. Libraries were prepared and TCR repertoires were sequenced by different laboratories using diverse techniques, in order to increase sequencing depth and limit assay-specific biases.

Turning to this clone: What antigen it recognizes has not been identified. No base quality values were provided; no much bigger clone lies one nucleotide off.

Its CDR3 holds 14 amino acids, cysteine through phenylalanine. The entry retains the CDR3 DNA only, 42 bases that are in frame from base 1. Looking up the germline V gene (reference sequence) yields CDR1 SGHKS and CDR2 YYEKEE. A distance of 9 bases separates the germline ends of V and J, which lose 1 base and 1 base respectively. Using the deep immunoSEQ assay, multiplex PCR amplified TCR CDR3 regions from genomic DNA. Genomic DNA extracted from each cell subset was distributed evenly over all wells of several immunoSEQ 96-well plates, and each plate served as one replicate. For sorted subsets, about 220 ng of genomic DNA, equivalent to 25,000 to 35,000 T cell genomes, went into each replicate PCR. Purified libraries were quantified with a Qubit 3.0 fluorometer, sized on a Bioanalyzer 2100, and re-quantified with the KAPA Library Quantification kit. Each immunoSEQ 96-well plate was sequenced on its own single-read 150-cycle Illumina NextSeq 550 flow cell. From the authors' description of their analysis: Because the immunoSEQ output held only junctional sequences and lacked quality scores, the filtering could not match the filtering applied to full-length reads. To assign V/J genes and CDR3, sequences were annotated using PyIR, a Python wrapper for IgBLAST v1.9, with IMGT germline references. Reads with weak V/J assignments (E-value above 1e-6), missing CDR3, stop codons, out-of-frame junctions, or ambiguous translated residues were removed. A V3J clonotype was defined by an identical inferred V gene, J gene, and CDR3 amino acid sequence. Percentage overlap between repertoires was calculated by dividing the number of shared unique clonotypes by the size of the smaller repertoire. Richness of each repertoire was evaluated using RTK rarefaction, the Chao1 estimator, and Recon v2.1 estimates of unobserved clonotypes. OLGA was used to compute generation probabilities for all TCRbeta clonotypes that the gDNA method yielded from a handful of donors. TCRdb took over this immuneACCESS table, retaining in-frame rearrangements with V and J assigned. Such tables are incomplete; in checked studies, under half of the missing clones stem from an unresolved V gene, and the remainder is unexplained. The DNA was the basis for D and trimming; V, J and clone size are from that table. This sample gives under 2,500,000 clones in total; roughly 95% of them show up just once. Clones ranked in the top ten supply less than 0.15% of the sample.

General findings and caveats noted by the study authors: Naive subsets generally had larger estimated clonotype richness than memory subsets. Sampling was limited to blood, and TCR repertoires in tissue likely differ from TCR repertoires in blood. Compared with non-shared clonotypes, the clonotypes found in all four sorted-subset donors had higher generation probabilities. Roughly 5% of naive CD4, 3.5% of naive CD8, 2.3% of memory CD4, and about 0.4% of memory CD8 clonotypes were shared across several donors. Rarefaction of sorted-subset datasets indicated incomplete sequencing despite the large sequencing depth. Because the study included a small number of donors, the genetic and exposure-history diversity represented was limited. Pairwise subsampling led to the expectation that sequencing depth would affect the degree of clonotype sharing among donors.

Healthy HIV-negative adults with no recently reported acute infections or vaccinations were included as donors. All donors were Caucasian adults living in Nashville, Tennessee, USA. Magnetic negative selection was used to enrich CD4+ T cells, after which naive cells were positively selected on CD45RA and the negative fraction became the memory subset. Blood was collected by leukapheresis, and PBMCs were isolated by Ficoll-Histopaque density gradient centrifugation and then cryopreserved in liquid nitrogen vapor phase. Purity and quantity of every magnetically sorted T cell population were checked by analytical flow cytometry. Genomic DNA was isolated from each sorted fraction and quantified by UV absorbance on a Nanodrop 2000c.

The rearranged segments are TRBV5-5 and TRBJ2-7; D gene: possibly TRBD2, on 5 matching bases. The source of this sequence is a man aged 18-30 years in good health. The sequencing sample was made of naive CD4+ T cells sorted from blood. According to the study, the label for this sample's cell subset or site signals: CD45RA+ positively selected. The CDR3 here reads CASSLTGKSYEQYF. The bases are TGTGCCAGCAGCTTGACGGGGAAATCCTACGAGCAGTACTTC.